The next 7 T cell receptor beta chains were all read from a single sample in a study of blood T cells in healthy people across ages. Sample-barcoded 5' priming and a J-beta primer mix drove a second PCR of roughly 6 to 12 cycles. Each CDR3 protein gets one entry after TCRdb re-called the 5' RACE reads with MiXCR. The sample lists 650,000 to 700,000 distinct CDR3 sequences; roughly 32% were seen once. Sequenced sample: blood. These receptors all come from a woman aged 80 or older in good health.

This clonotype was counted a few times. The chain is built from TRBV9 and TRBJ1-1, with D perhaps TRBD1 (5 bases). CDR1 is SGDLS and CDR2 is YYNGEE in the germline V gene. This CDR3 region has 14 residues. Trimming stripped 0 bases from V and 1 base from J, with 7 bases between. The CDR3 DNA reads as TGTGCCAGCAGCGTAGAGGGGCGGAACACTGAAGCTTTCTTT. Its protein is CASSVEGRNTEAFF.

This clonotype showed up just once. V usage is TRBV7-2 and J usage is TRBJ2-5; no firm D call. CDR3 length: 15 residues. V was pared by 5 bases and J by 5 bases, with 18 bases between. Per germline, CDR1 SGHTA and CDR2 FQGNSA. The CDR3 sequence is CASSPNLGSGETQYF. The CDR3 bases are TGTGCCAGCAGCCCTAATCTAGGGTCGGGCGAGACCCAGTACTTC. Based on the CDR3 plus reference TRBV7-2 and TRBJ2-5, the full variable domain is GAGVSQSPSNKVTEKGKDVELRCDPISGHTALYWYRQSLGQGLEFLIYFQGNSAPDKSGLPSDRFSAERTGGSVSTLTIQRTQQEDSAVYLCASSPNLGSGETQYFGPGTRLLVL.

This clonotype was observed a handful of times. This may stem from a read error, because a much larger clone lies one nucleotide away. The rearrangement joins TRBV5-1 to TRBJ2-1, with 8 bases lining up with TRBD2. J lost 7 bases, V lost 0 bases, and 12 bases had no gene match. Germline V gene lookup returns CDR1 SGHRS and CDR2 YFSETQ. CDR3 length: 17 amino acids. The CDR3 spells CASSLARGGQYGNEQFF. The CDR3 coding sequence is TGCGCCAGCAGCTTGGCCCGGGGGGGGCAGTACGGGAATGAGCAGTTCTTC.

Points on this clonotype: A much larger clone is a single base away; this may be a read error. The chain links TRBV10-3 to TRBJ2-1, with 10 bases identical to TRBD1. The CDR3 runs 14 residues. From germline, CDR1 is ENHRY and CDR2 SYGVKD. For the CDR3, the DNA is TGTGCCATCGTCCGGGACAGGGGTAACAATGAGCGGTTCTTC. Its translation is CAIVRDRGNNERFF.

At least ten counts were recorded for this clonotype. This chain links TRBV4-3 with TRBJ1-2; TRBD1 matches 9 bases. The J segment lost 4 bases and the V segment lost 3 bases, leaving 9 bases of the junction unmatched. Germline CDR1 is LGHNA and CDR2 is YSLEER. This CDR3 has 16 residues. The CDR3 nucleotides read TGCGCCAGCAGCCAGGGAACAGGGGGCGCAGCCTATGGCTACACCTTC. Its protein is CASSQGTGGAAYGYTF.

The V gene is TRBV7-2, the J gene TRBJ2-1, with TRBD1 matching 7 bases. The CDR3 sequence is 15 residues long. From germline, CDR1 is SGHTA and CDR2 FQGNSA. Trimming cost V 5 bases and J 2 bases; bases outside gene matches: 6. The CDR3 loop is CASSMNRGTYNEQFF. CDR3 nucleotide sequence: TGTGCCAGCAGCATGAACAGGGGAACCTACAATGAGCAGTTCTTC.

Many counts were recorded for this clonotype. V usage is TRBV12-3 or TRBV12-4 and J usage is TRBJ2-7, with D possibly matching TRBD1 (6 bases). CDR3 length: 16 residues. The V end lost 4 bases, the J end lost 5 bases, and 21 bases lay between the germline ends. CDR3 amino acids: CASSSYGVDREDEQYF. The CDR3 nucleotides read TGTGCCAGCAGTTCGTACGGTGTGGACAGAGAGGACGAGCAGTACTTC.